The entry below describes one T cell receptor (beta chain). Its antigen is unidentified. This sample is drawn from a study of cytomegalovirus exposure and HLA in healthy donors. Study as a whole: Clustering assigned roughly 81% of the approximately 400 genotyped donors to the Caucasian-associated ancestry cluster. Study-level points and caveats: Accurate HLA-A and HLA-B prediction from TCR beta sequences was reported for most subjects. It was reported in a later analysis that an Asian-associated ancestry cluster showed fewer N-insertions than the roughly 660-donor mean. CMV serostatus was the sole immune exposure data available.

Researchers ran the PCR with 60 Vbeta and 13 Jbeta primers. Profiling relied on immunoSEQ multiplex PCR, and the TCRdb table lists in-frame clones only, not all of them. The sample has more than 110,000 clones; 60% to 85% are singletons. From germline, CDR1 is SGDLS and CDR2 YYNGEE. V was pared by 0 bases and J by 6 bases, with 7 bases between. The CDR3 has 13 amino acids. The rearrangement links TRBV9 to TRBJ2-1, with D unclear. Material for sequencing was PBMCs. This receptor was obtained from a man aged 18 to 29 in good health and CMV-seronegative. The CDR3 spells CASSVDLPNEQFF. The CDR3 bases are TGTGCCAGCAGCGTAGATCTCCCCAATGAGCAGTTCTTC.